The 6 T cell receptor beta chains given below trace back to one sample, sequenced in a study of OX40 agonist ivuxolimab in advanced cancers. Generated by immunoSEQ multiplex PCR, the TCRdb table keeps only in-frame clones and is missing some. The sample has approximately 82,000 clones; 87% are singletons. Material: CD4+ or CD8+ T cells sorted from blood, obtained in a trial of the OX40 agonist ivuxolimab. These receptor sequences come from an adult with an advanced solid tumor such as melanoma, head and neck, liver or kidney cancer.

CDR3 sequence: CASSNLRNTEAFF. In nucleotides, the CDR3 is TGTGCCAGCAGTAACCTAAGAAACACTGAAGCTTTCTTT. V gene TRBV6-5 combines with J gene TRBJ1-1; unclear D gene. This CDR3 contains 13 residues. CDR1 is MNHEY, CDR2 SVGAGI, per germline. Deletions cut 5 bases from V and 2 bases from J, with 9 bases between.

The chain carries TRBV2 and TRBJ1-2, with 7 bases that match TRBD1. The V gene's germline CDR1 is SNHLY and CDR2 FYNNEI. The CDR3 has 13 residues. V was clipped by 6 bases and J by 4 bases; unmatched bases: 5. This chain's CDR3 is CASSPRQGYGYTF. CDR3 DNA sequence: TGTGCCAGCAGCCCGAGACAGGGCTATGGCTACACCTTC.

The CDR3 DNA follows: TGTGCCAGCAGCTTACTGGACAACACTGAAGCTTTCTTT. It yields the protein CASSLLDNTEAFF. The chain couples TRBV7-2 to TRBJ1-1, with D uncertain. The CDR3 loop spans 13 amino acids. V shed 2 bases and J shed 2 bases, with 6 bases lying between them. Germline values: CDR1 SGHTA, CDR2 FQGNSA. Based on the CDR3 plus reference TRBV7-2 and TRBJ1-1, the full variable domain is GAGVSQSPSNKVTEKGKDVELRCDPISGHTALYWYRQSLGQGLEFLIYFQGNSAPDKSGLPSDRFSAERTGGSVSTLTIQRTQQEDSAVYLCASSLLDNTEAFFGQGTRLTVV.

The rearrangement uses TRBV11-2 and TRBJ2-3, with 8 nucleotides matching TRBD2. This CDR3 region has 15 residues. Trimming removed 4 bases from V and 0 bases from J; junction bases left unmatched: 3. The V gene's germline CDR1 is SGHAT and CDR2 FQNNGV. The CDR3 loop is CASSWASGSTDTQYF. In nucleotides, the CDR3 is TGTGCCAGCAGCTGGGCTAGCGGGAGCACAGATACGCAGTATTTT. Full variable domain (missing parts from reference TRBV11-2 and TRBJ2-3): EAGVAQSPRYKIIEKRQSVAFWCNPISGHATLYWYQQILGQGPKLLIQFQNNGVVDDSQLPKDRFSAERLKGVDSTLKIQPAKLEDSAVYLCASSWASGSTDTQYFGPGTRLTVL.

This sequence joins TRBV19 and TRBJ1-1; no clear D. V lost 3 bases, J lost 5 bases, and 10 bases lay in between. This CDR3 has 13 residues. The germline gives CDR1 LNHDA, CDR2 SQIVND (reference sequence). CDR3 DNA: TGTGCCAGTAGTATCTTGGGATATACTGAAGCTTTCTTT. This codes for CASSILGYTEAFF.

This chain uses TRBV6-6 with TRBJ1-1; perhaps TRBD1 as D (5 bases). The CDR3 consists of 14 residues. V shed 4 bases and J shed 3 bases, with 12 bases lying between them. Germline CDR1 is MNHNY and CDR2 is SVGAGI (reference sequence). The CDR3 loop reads CASSFDSLYTEAFF. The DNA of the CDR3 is TGTGCCAGCAGTTTTGACAGTTTGTACACTGAAGCTTTCTTT.